This T cell receptor beta chain was recorded in a study of blood T cell repertoires in COVID-19. Assay: immunoSEQ multiplex PCR; the TCRdb copy retains only in-frame clones and omits some. Seen here are more than 45,000 clones, 65% to 90% observed once, and the top ten hold around 3%. V dropped 4 bases and J dropped 0 bases, with 3 bases sitting between them. Germline CDR1 MDHEN, CDR2 SYDVKM. This CDR3 comprises 13 residues. The origin of this receptor is a woman of 80 years or more with acute or convalescent COVID-19. The specimen sequenced was peripheral blood. This chain connects TRBV28 to TRBJ2-2; D unclear. The CDR3 here is CASSSTNTGELFF. In nucleotides, the CDR3 is TGTGCCAGCAGTTCCACGAACACCGGGGAGCTGTTTTTT.